This T cell receptor beta chain was documented in a study of shared clonotypes between healthy human individuals. TCRdb's copy holds only in-frame clones and misses some; the assay was immunoSEQ multiplex PCR. There are about half a million clones in the sample; around 85% occur only once, and about 13% lies in the top ten. Trimming took 6 bases from V and 0 from J, leaving 8 bases between them. The germline gives CDR1 LNHDA, CDR2 SQIVND (reference sequence). There are 14 residues in the CDR3. This receptor was taken from a woman between 40 and 55 years old in good health. Some clones in this sample may be carry-over from other donors' samples. Material for sequencing was PBMCs. This chain joins TRBV19 and TRBJ1-4; D remains unclear. In DNA form, the CDR3 reads TGTGCCAGTAGGGCACCGGCAACTAATGAAAAACTGTTTTTT. Its translation is CASRAPATNEKLFF.